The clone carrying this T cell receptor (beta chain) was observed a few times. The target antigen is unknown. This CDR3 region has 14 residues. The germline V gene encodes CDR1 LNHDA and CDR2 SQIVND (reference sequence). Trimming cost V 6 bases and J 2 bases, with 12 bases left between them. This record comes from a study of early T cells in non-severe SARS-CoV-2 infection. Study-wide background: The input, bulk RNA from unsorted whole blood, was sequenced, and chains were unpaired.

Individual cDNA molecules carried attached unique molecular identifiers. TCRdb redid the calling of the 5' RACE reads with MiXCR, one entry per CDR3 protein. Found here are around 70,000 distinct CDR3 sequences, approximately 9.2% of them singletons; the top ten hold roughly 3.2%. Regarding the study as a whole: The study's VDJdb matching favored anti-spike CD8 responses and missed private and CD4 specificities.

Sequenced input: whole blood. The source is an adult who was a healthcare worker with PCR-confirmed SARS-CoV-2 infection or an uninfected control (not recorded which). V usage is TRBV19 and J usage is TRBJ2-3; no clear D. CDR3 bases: TGTGCCAGTAGCCTCTCTAGATTCACAGATACGCAGTATTTT. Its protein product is CASSLSRFTDTQYF.